The source of this TCR beta chain is a study of post-analysis software for immune sequencing data. The CDR3 extends over 15 amino acids. Germline V CDR1 and CDR2: SEHNR, FQNEAQ (reference sequence). General study results and limits: Five TRBV segments (TRBV5-6, TRBV5-1 and TRBV20-1 among them) occurred more frequently in patients than in controls. Controls had significantly higher normalized Chao1 diversity than multiple sclerosis patients.

A remark on this clonotype: What it recognizes is unknown. Sequence at one end of the junction differs from germline and may be a read error.

Prepared TCR beta cDNA libraries contained unique molecular identifiers. TCRdb itself ran the PCR reads through MiXCR, one entry per CDR3 protein. The profile shows some 690,000 distinct CDR3 sequences, approximately 59% of them singletons. V is TRBV7-9 and J is TRBJ2-4; D remains ambiguous. The sample was blood. This sequence originates from a girl under 10 years old with multiple sclerosis. The CDR3 region has the DNA TGTGCCGGCAGCCCCGTGACGCTAGCCAAAAACATTCAGTACTTC. The encoded protein is CAGSPVTLAKNIQYF.